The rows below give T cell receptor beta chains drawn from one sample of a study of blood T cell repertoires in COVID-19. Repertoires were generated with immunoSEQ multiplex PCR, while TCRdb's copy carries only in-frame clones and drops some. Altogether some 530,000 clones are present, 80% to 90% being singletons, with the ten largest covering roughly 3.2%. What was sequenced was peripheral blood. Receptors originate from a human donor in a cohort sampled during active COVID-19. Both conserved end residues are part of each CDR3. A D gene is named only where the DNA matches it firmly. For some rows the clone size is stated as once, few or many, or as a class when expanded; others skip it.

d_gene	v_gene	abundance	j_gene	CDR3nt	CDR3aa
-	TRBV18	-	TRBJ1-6	TGTGCCAGCTCACCACTAAACACCGGCGGTAATTCACCCCTCCACTTT	CASSPLNTGGNSPLHF
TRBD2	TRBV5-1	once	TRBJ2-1	TGCGCCAGCCATATAGCGGGAGGGATAAACAATGAGCAGTTCTTC	CASHIAGGINNEQFF
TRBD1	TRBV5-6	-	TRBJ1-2	TGTGCCAGCAGCGCCGGACAGGATTATGGCTACACCTTC	CASSAGQDYGYTF
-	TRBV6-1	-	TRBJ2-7	TGTGCCAGCAGTGAGCGGGACGGCCTCGAGCAGTACTTC	CASSERDGLEQYF
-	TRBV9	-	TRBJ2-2	TGTGCCAGCAGCCGGACTACGAACACCGGGGAGCTGTTTTTT	CASSRTTNTGELFF
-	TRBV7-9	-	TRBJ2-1	TGTGCCAGCAGCTCCGCCGGACAGTCCTACAATGAGCAGTTCTTC	CASSSAGQSYNEQFF
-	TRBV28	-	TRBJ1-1	TGTGCCAGCAGTTTAATGACGGTCGGGACAAAGAAAGCTTTCTTT	CASSLMTVGTKKAFF
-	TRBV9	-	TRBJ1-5	TGTGCCAGCAGCGTAGGCGGCAGCCAGAATCAGCCCCAGCATTTT	CASSVGGSQNQPQHF
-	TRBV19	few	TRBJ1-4	TGTGCCAGTAGTGGCCTTGCAACTAATGAAAAACTGTTTTTT	CASSGLATNEKLFF
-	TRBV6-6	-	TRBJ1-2	TGTGCCAGCAGAACACCGGGGGGATATGAGGGCTACACCTTC	CASRTPGGYEGYTF
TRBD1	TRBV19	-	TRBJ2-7	TGTGCCAGTAGTACCGGGACAGGGGGCCTATACTCCTACGAGCAGTACTTC	CASSTGTGGLYSYEQYF
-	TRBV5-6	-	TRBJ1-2	TGTGCCAGCAGCTTATTCGGTAACTATGGCTACACCTTC	CASSLFGNYGYTF
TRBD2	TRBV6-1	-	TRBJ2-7	TGTGCCAGCAGTGAACCTAGCGGGAGGGCCGGAAGGCCCGAGCAGTACTTC	CASSEPSGRAGRPEQYF
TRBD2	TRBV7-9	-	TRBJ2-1	TGTGCCAGCAGCGGAGGGGCTAGCGGATCCTCCTACAATGAGCAGTTCTTC	CASSGGASGSSYNEQFF